The clone carrying this T cell receptor (beta chain) occurred many times. Antigen specificity is unknown. The CDR3 extends over 14 amino acids. CDR1 is SGHRS and CDR2 is YFSETQ in the germline V gene. Losses at the gene ends were 2 bases for V and 3 bases for J; bases not matched to a gene: 4. This specimen belongs to a study of T cells after yellow fever vaccination. Study context: In the case of low-cell-number fractions, SMART-Seq v4 Ultra Low Input was used for preparation.

As TCR cDNA was made by 5'RACE template switching, a universal primer site and UMIs were added. One entry per CDR3 protein results from TCRdb running MiXCR on the 5' RACE reads. The table lists approximately 330,000 distinct CDR3 sequences, 4.1% of them singletons. Study-level findings and limits: Booster sampling recovered most clones from primary vaccination (nearly 98% CD4, around 88% CD8).

Sample: PBMCs, taken 5 days after the yellow fever booster vaccination. The clonotype comes from a man between 18 and 29 years old who received the YFV17D yellow fever vaccine. The chain is built from TRBV5-1 and TRBJ2-7; 8 nucleotides match TRBD1. The CDR3 nucleotides read TGCGCCAGCAGCTTTCGCAGGGGGCACTACGAGCAGTACTTC. Residues: CASSFRRGHYEQYF.